This record looks at one T cell receptor beta chain sequence and its context. Its target is unknown. The sample belongs to a study of cytomegalovirus exposure and HLA in healthy donors. Study-wide background: Under 90% of 350 to 400 genotyped donors fell in the Caucasian-associated ancestry cluster.

The study's findings and limits: In vitro checks showed that a few CMV-associated chains really do target CMV antigens.

The PCR used 60 Vbeta and 13 Jbeta primers. The protocol was immunoSEQ multiplex PCR, while the TCRdb copy is restricted to in-frame clones and leaves out a portion. The sample records around 45,000 clones, 72% being singletons. The J segment lost 0 bases and the V segment lost 5 bases, leaving 10 bases of the junction unmatched. The CDR3 contains 18 residues. Germline-derived CDR1 and CDR2 are WSHSY and SAAADI. This clonotype was obtained from a man aged 25-45 years in good health and CMV-seronegative. The J gene is TRBJ2-6, the V gene TRBV10-2; 7 bases are a match to TRBD2. The sequencing sample was made of PBMCs. In nucleotides, the CDR3 is TGCGCCAGCAGTCTCGGGACTACACTCCCCTCTGGGGCCAACGTCCTGACTTTC. As protein: CASSLGTTLPSGANVLTF.